A single sample gave rise to the 26 T cell receptor beta chains below, sequenced in a study of blood T cell repertoires in COVID-19. The data were produced by immunoSEQ multiplex PCR, yet TCRdb's version contains in-frame clones alone and is incomplete. The sample contains some 41,000 clones, about 86% of which appear only once. The material sequenced was peripheral blood. The origin of the receptors is a human donor in a cohort sampled during active COVID-19.

This clone has a handful of counts. The rearrangement joins TRBV7-2 to TRBJ2-2; 9 bases match TRBD2. The CDR3 covers 14 residues. V lost 6 bases and J lost 7; bases outside the gene matches: 6. CDR1 and CDR2 (germline): SGHTA, FQGNSA. The CDR3 sequence is CASRASGTDGELFF. The DNA for the CDR3 is TGTGCCAGCAGGGCTAGCGGGACCGACGGGGAGCTGTTTTTT.

The V and J genes are TRBV6-1 and TRBJ2-5; 11 bases agree with TRBD2. V lost 0 bases to trimming and J lost 4 bases; unmatched junction nucleotides: 4. This CDR3 has 16 residues. From germline, CDR1 is MNHNS and CDR2 SASEGT. The chain's CDR3 is CASSEARLAGTETQYF. Here the CDR3 DNA reads TGTGCCAGCAGTGAAGCGAGACTAGCGGGGACAGAGACCCAGTACTTC.

The chain couples TRBV15 to TRBJ1-5; D perhaps matches TRBD1 (6 bases). V lost 5 bases and J 4 bases, leaving 15 bases between the germline ends. The CDR3 covers 15 residues. The germline V gene encodes CDR1 LNHNV and CDR2 YYDKDF (reference sequence). DNA for the CDR3: TGTGCCACCAGCGGGCGACTCGGACAGAATCAGCCCCAGCATTTT. This sequence encodes CATSGRLGQNQPQHF.

The chain carries TRBV5-1 and TRBJ1-1; 7 bases map to TRBD1. This CDR3 has 14 amino acids. Trimming at V came to 4 bases and at J to 4 bases, leaving 7 bases not matched to a gene. Per the germline V gene, CDR1 is SGHRS and CDR2 is YFSETQ. The CDR3 sequence is CASSARDRRTEAFF. For the CDR3, the DNA is TGCGCCAGCAGCGCCCGGGACAGACGCACTGAAGCTTTCTTT.

The chain employs TRBV5-6 and TRBJ2-2; D perhaps matches TRBD1 (5 bases). The germline V gene encodes CDR1 SGHDT and CDR2 YYEEEE. Trimming pared 9 bases from V and 5 bases from J, leaving 14 bases between. The CDR3 spans 13 residues. The CDR3 coding sequence is TGTGCCACCAAGGACAAAACTACCGGGGAGCTGTTTTTT. Translating it yields CATKDKTTGELFF.

The V call is TRBV19, the J call TRBJ2-7; maybe TRBD2 (6 bases). CDR1 LNHDA and CDR2 SQIVND come from the germline V gene (reference sequence). The CDR3 totals 14 residues. Trimming cost V 3 bases and J 4 bases, with 13 bases left between them. The CDR3 nucleotides are TGTGCCAGTAGTATGGGAGGCGGAGGATACGAGCAGTACTTC. As protein: CASSMGGGGYEQYF.

This clone was counted between two and nine times. The V call is TRBV12-3 or TRBV12-4, the J call TRBJ2-7; TRBD1 might be the D (7 bases). This CDR3 is 13 amino acids long. The ends were cut back, 7 bases at V and 3 bases at J, with 13 bases in the middle. For the CDR3, the DNA is TGTGCCAGCAACCCAGGGGGGTACTACGAGCAGTACTTC. The encoded protein is CASNPGGYYEQYF.

This sequence joins TRBV20-1 and TRBJ1-1; TRBD1 is a possible D gene (6 bases). Germline CDR1 and CDR2: DFQATT and SNEGSKA (reference sequence). This CDR3 spans 11 amino acids. Trimming took 5 bases from V and 11 from J, leaving 15 bases between them. CDR3 in amino acids: CSAPTGDNAFF. In DNA, the CDR3 is TGCAGTGCTCCTACCGGGGACAACGCTTTCTTT.

The rearrangement joins TRBV25-1 to TRBJ2-3, with 7 bases fitting TRBD2. Germline V lookup: CDR1 MGHDK, CDR2 SYGVNS. Trimming cost V 8 bases and J 2 bases; bases outside gene matches: 7. There are 14 residues in the CDR3. The chain's CDR3 is CASARSGATDTQYF. CDR3 DNA: TGTGCCAGCGCAAGGAGCGGGGCCACAGATACGCAGTATTTT. Full variable domain (missing parts from reference TRBV25-1 and TRBJ2-3): EADIYQTPRYLVIGTGKKITLECSQTMGHDKMYWYQQDPGMELHLIHYSYGVNSTEKGDLSSESTVSRIRTEHFPLTLESARPSHTSQYLCASARSGATDTQYFGPGTRLTVL.

The J gene is TRBJ1-1, the V gene TRBV4-1, with D unresolved. V shed 1 base and J shed 0 bases, with 9 bases lying between them. Germline loops: CDR1 MGHRA, CDR2 YSYEKL. The CDR3 has 15 amino acids. The CDR3 DNA reads TGCGCCAGCAGCCAAGTGGGCAGAATGAACACTGAAGCTTTCTTT. This gives the protein CASSQVGRMNTEAFF.

This chain joins TRBV4-1 and TRBJ1-2; the match to TRBD1 covers 8 bases. CDR1 MGHRA and CDR2 YSYEKL come from the germline V gene. The V gene end was trimmed by 4 bases and the J gene end by 5 bases; junction bases not matched to a gene: 6. The CDR3 totals 14 residues. In DNA form, the CDR3 reads TGCGCCAGCAGCCCGACGACAGGGGAGTATGGCTACACCTTC. Amino acids: CASSPTTGEYGYTF.

The chain couples TRBV6-5 to TRBJ1-3, with D possibly matching TRBD1 (6 bases). Germline V gene lookup returns CDR1 MNHEY and CDR2 SVGAGI. There are 13 residues in the CDR3. Trimming took off 8 bases at V and 2 bases at J, with 10 bases between the two ends. Written as DNA, the CDR3 is TGTGCCAGCGGAGGGGGGGCTGGAAACACCATATATTTT. Its translation: CASGGGAGNTIYF.

The chain carries TRBV6-5 and TRBJ2-1; 7 bases are a match to TRBD1. From germline, CDR1 is MNHEY and CDR2 SVGAGI. This CDR3 has 14 amino acids. V shed 8 bases, J shed 0 bases, and the junction held 4 bases outside the gene matches. The CDR3 is CASSRDSSYNEQFF. DNA for the CDR3: TGTGCCAGCTCACGGGACAGCTCCTACAATGAGCAGTTCTTC.

The rearrangement joins TRBV7-9 to TRBJ2-3; D is unresolved. The V gene lost 4 bases and the J gene lost 5 bases, with 7 bases spanning the gap. The CDR3 runs to 12 residues. In germline, CDR1 is SEHNR, CDR2 FQNEAQ (reference sequence). For the CDR3, the DNA is TGTGCCAGCAGCTCGAGTAGAGATACGCAGTATTTT. Translation gives CASSSSRDTQYF.

The chain links TRBV25-1 to TRBJ2-7, with TRBD1 as a possible D gene (5 bases). Germline lookup yields CDR1 MGHDK and CDR2 SYGVNS. This CDR3 has 14 amino acids. Trimming pared 2 bases from V and 6 bases from J, leaving 14 bases between. CDR3 nucleotides: TGTGCCAGCAGTGAACAGGGTGCTGGGGTCGAGCAGTACTTC. Residues: CASSEQGAGVEQYF.

The J gene is TRBJ1-6, the V gene TRBV9; D ambiguous. The V gene lost 3 bases and the J gene lost 0 bases, with 10 bases spanning the gap. Germline V gene lookup returns CDR1 SGDLS and CDR2 YYNGEE. This CDR3 comprises 16 residues. This CDR3 is CASSESGSSYNSPLHF. As DNA, the CDR3 is TGTGCCAGCAGCGAGTCGGGGAGCTCCTATAATTCACCCCTCCACTTT.

This clone is a singleton in its sample. The J gene is TRBJ2-7, the V gene TRBV5-5; TRBD2 agrees at 7 bases. Germline V gene data show CDR1 as SGHKS and CDR2 as YYEKEE (reference sequence). The V segment lost 2 bases and the J segment 2 bases; nucleotides outside the gene matches: 7. This CDR3 comprises 15 residues. The CDR3 DNA reads TGTGCCAGCAGCTTCGGGGGGACGGAACCCTACGAGCAGTACTTC. Protein sequence: CASSFGGTEPYEQYF. The full variable domain, with the rest looked up from reference TRBV5-5 and TRBJ2-7, is DAGVTQSPTHLIKTRGQQVTLRCSPISGHKSVSWYQQVLGQGPQFIFQYYEKEERGRGNFPDRFSARQFPNYSSELNVNALLLGDSALYLCASSFGGTEPYEQYFGPGTRLTVT.

This clone appeared a few times. The V and J genes are TRBV12-5 and TRBJ2-7; 10 nucleotides line up with TRBD1. Germline V gene sequence: CDR1 LGHNT, CDR2 FRNRAP. V was pared by 2 bases and J by 9 bases, with 7 bases of the junction left unmatched. CDR3 length: 14 residues. In DNA, the CDR3 is TGTGCTAGTGGTTTGACGGAGGGACAGGGGACGCAGTACTTC. Translated, it gives CASGLTEGQGTQYF.

DNA of the CDR3: TGTGCTAGTGGTTTTCTGGTCGGGGACAGTGACTACGAGCAGTACTTC. Protein sequence: CASGFLVGDSDYEQYF. The rearrangement links TRBV12-5 to TRBJ2-7; TRBD1 agrees at 7 bases. V lost 3 bases and J lost 3; bases outside the gene matches: 11. CDR1 and CDR2 (germline): LGHNT, FRNRAP. This CDR3 is 16 amino acids long.

This chain connects TRBV3-1 (or the pseudogene TRBV3-2) to TRBJ2-5; D uncertain. V shed 4 bases and J shed 4 bases, with 10 bases lying between them. This CDR3 has 13 residues. Germline CDR1 LGHDT, CDR2 YNNKEL (reference sequence). CDR3 loop: CASSPGGRETQYF. The CDR3 DNA sequence: TGTGCCAGCAGCCCAGGTGGGCGAGAGACCCAGTACTTC.

The chain couples TRBV19 to TRBJ1-1; D unresolved. Germline-derived CDR1 and CDR2 are LNHDA and SQIVND (reference sequence). There are 14 residues in the CDR3. V was cut by 6 bases and J by 2 bases, with 13 bases left in between. CDR3 sequence reads: CASRRSDGNTEAFF. In nucleotides, the CDR3 is TGTGCCAGTAGAAGAAGCGATGGAAACACTGAAGCTTTCTTT.

The chain recombines TRBV6-5 with TRBJ1-6; D gene uncertain. Germline lookup yields CDR1 MNHEY and CDR2 SVGAGI. V lost 3 bases, J lost 5 bases, and 8 bases lay in between. The CDR3 totals 14 residues. The CDR3: CASSYGLDNSPLHF. For the CDR3, the DNA is TGTGCCAGCAGTTATGGGCTGGATAATTCACCCCTCCACTTT.

The rearrangement links TRBV4-1 to TRBJ1-6; possible D gene TRBD1, 5 bases. The CDR3 consists of 17 residues. V was cut by 4 bases and J by 0 bases, with 13 bases left in between. Germline values: CDR1 MGHRA, CDR2 YSYEKL. In nucleotides, the CDR3 is TGCGCCAGCAGCCCTCTAGGGGAAAGCTCCTATAATTCACCCCTCCACTTT. Translating it yields CASSPLGESSYNSPLHF.

This rearrangement joins TRBV3-1 (or the pseudogene TRBV3-2) to TRBJ1-6, with D unresolved. Germline loops: CDR1 LGHDT, CDR2 YNNKEL (reference sequence). CDR3 length: 16 amino acids. Trimming took 1 base from V and 7 from J, leaving 14 bases between them. CDR3 nucleotides: TGTGCCAGCAGCCAAGGTCACAGTCGAGGGAATTCACCCCTCCACTTT. This sequence encodes CASSQGHSRGNSPLHF.

The gene calls are TRBV11-3 and TRBJ2-1, with TRBD2 matching over 10 bases. V lost 5 bases to trimming and J lost 8 bases; unmatched junction nucleotides: 9. This CDR3 is built from 15 residues. CDR1 SGHNT and CDR2 YENEEA come from the germline V gene. Here the CDR3 DNA reads TGTGCCAGCAGCGAAAGCGGGGGGGCTACCCATGAGCAGTTCTTC. Amino acids: CASSESGGATHEQFF.

The chain has TRBV7-2 and TRBJ1-1, with 7 nucleotides matching TRBD1. The germline V gene encodes CDR1 SGHTA and CDR2 FQGNSA. CDR3 length: 14 residues. The J segment lost 5 bases and the V segment lost 0 bases, leaving 3 bases of the junction unmatched. The CDR3 sequence is CASSLAGGQTEAFF. The CDR3 nucleotides read TGTGCCAGCAGCTTAGCAGGGGGCCAAACTGAAGCTTTCTTT. Filled out from reference TRBV7-2 and TRBJ1-1, the complete variable domain reads GAGVSQSPSNKVTEKGKDVELRCDPISGHTALYWYRQSLGQGLEFLIYFQGNSAPDKSGLPSDRFSAERTGGSVSTLTIQRTQQEDSAVYLCASSLAGGQTEAFFGQGTRLTVV.